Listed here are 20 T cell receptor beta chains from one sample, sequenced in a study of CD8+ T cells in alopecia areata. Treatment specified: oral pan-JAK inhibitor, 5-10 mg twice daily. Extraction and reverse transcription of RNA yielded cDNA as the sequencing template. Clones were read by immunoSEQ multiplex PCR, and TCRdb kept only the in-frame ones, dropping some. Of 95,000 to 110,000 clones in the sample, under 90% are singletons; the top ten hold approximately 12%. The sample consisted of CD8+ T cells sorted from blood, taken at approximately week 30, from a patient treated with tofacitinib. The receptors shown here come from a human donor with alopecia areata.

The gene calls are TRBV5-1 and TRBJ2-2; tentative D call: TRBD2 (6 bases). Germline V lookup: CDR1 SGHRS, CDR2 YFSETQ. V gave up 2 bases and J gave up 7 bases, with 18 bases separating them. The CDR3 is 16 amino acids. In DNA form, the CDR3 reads TGCGCCAGCAGCTTAGAACCGGGAGTGGGGCACGGGGAGCTGTTTTTT. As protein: CASSLEPGVGHGELFF.

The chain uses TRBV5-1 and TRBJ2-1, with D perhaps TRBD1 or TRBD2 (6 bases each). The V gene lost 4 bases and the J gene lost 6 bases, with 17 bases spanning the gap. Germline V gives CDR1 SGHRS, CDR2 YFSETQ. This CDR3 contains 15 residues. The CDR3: CASSEGQGGSNEQFF. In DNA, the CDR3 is TGCGCCAGCAGCGAAGGACAAGGGGGGTCCAATGAGCAGTTCTTC.

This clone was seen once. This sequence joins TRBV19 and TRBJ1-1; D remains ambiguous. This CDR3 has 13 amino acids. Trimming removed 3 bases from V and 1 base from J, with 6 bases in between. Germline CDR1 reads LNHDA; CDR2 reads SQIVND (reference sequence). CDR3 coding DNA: TGTGCCAGTAGTATCGGAGGGAACACTGAAGCTTTCTTT. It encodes CASSIGGNTEAFF.

CDR3 loop: CASSLGSAAITSQETQYF. CDR3 DNA sequence: TGTGCCAGCAGCCTCGGTAGTGCGGCCATTACAAGCCAAGAGACCCAGTACTTC. This chain links TRBV5-4 with TRBJ2-5, with D unresolved. The length of the CDR3 is 18 residues. CDR1 and CDR2 (germline): SGHNT, YYREEE (reference sequence). Trimming stripped 4 bases from V and 1 base from J, with 23 bases between.

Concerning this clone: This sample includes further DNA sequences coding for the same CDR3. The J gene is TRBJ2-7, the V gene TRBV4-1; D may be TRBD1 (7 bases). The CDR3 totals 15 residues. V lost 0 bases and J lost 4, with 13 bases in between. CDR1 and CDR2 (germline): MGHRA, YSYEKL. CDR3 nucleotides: TGCGCCAGCAGCCAAGAAAGCAGGGGGAGGTACGAGCAGTACTTC. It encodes CASSQESRGRYEQYF.

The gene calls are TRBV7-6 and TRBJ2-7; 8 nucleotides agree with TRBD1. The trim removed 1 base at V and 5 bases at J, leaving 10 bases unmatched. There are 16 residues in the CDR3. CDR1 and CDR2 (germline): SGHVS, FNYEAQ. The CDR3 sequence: CASSLGDRGPLDEQYF. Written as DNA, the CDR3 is TGTGCCAGCAGCTTAGGCGACAGGGGACCTCTAGACGAGCAGTACTTC.

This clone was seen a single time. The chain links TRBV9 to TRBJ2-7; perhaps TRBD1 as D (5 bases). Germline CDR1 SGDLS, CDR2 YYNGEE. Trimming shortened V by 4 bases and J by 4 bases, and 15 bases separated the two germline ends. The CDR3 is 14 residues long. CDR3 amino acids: CASSRGQEGYEQYF. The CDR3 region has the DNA TGTGCCAGCAGCAGAGGACAAGAAGGGTACGAGCAGTACTTC.

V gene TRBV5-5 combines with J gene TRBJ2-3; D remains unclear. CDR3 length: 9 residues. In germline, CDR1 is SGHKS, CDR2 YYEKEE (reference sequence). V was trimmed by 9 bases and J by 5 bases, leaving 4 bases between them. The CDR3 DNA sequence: TGTGCCATCCAAGATACGCAGTATTTT. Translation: CAIQDTQYF.

The CDR3 reads CASSQTSGSGNEQFF. The CDR3 coding sequence is TGTGCCAGCAGTCAAACTAGCGGGAGTGGCAATGAGCAGTTCTTC. The rearrangement uses TRBV6-5 and TRBJ2-1, with TRBD2 identical over 11 bases. The V gene's germline CDR1 is MNHEY and CDR2 SVGAGI. The length of the CDR3 is 15 residues. Trimming took 5 bases from V and 6 from J; bases not matched to a gene: 6.

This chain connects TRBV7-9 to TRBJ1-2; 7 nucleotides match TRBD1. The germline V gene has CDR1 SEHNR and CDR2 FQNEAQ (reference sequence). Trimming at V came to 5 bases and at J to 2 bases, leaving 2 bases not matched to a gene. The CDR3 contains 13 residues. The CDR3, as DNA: TGTGCCAGCAGCGACAGGGCGAACTATGGCTACACCTTC. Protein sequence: CASSDRANYGYTF.

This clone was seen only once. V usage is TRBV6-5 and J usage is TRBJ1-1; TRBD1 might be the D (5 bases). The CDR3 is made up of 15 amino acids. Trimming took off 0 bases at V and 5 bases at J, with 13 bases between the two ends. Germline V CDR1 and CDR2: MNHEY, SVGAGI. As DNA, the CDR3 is TGTGCCAGCAGTTACTCGACCCGGGGGGGGACTGAAGCTTTCTTT. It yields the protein CASSYSTRGGTEAFF.

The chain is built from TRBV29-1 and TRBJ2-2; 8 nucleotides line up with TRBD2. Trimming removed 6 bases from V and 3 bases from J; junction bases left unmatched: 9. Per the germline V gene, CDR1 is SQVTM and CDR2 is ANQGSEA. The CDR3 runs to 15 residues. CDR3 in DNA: TGCAGCGTCTGGGATAGCGGGGAGGACACCGGGGAGCTGTTTTTT. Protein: CSVWDSGEDTGELFF.

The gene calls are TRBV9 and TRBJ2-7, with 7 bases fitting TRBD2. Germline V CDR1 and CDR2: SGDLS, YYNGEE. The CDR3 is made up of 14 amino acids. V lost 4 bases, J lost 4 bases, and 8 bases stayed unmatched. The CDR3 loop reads CASSPDGGSYEQYF. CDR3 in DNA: TGTGCCAGCAGCCCAGACGGGGGGAGTTACGAGCAGTACTTC.

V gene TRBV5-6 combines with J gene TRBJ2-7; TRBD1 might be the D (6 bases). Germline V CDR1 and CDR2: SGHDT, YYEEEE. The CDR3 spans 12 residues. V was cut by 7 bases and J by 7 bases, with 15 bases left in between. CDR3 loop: CASGRGSGEQYF. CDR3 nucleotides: TGTGCCAGCGGCAGGGGTTCCGGTGAGCAGTACTTC.

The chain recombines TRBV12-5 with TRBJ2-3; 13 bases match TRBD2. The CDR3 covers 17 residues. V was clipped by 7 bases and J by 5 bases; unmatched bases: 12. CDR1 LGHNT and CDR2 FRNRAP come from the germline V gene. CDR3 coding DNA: TGTGCTAGTGACTTCCCCGGCGGGACTAGCGGGATAGATACGCAGTATTTT. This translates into CASDFPGGTSGIDTQYF.

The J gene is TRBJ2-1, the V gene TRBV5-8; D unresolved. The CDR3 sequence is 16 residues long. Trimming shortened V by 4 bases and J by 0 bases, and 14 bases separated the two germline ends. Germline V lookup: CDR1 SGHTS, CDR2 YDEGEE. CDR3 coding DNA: TGTGCCAGCAGCCAACCGCTGGGTCTCTCCTACAATGAGCAGTTCTTC. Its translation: CASSQPLGLSYNEQFF. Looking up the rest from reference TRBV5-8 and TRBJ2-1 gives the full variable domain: EAGVTQSPTHLIKTRGQQATLRCSPISGHTSVYWYQQALGLGLQFLLWYDEGEERNRGNFPPRFSGRQFPNYSSELNVNALELEDSALYLCASSQPLGLSYNEQFFGPGTRLTVL.

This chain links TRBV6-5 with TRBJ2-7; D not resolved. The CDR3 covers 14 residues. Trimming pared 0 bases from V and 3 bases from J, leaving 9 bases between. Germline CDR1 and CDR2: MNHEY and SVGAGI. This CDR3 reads CASSYSPADYEQYF. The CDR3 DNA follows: TGTGCCAGCAGTTACTCCCCGGCGGACTACGAGCAGTACTTC.

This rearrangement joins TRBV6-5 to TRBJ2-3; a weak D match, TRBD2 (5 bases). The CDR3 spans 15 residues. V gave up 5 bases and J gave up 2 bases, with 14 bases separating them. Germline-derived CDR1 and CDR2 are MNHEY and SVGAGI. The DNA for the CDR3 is TGTGCCAGCAGTACGGGGTTCCCTTACACAGATACGCAGTATTTT. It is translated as CASSTGFPYTDTQYF.

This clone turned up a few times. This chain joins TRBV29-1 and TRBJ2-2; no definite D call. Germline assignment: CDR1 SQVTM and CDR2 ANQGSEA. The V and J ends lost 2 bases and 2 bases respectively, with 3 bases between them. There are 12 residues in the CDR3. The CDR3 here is CSVEPNTGELFF. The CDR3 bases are TGCAGCGTTGAACCCAACACCGGGGAGCTGTTTTTT.

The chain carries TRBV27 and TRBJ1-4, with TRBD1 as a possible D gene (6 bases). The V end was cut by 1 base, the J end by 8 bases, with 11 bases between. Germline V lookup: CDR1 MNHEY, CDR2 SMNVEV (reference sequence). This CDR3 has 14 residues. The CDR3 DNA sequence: TGTGCCAGCAGTTTATATAAAACAGGGGAAAAACTGTTTTTT. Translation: CASSLYKTGEKLFF.